This T cell receptor beta chain was sequenced for a study of spatial heterogeneity in lung cancer. This clonotype is medium-sized by share. The time point is: sample taken at primary tumor resection. A unique molecular identifier was carried by every single TCR cDNA molecule. TCRdb reanalysed the 5' RACE reads using MiXCR and keeps one entry per CDR3 protein. The sample has several thousand distinct CDR3 sequences, around 8% seen once. This TCR was recovered from a female donor with early-stage non-small cell lung cancer. Source: normal lung tissue next to the tumor, taken at surgery.

Written as DNA, the CDR3 is TGCAGTGCTAGAGATGGCGGGGGGGGCCGGACCGGGGAGCTGTTTTTT. Encoded protein: CSARDGGGGRTGELFF. The chain is built from TRBV20-1 and TRBJ2-2; 9 bases are a match to TRBD2. V was pared by 0 bases and J by 5 bases, with 7 bases of the junction left unmatched. Per the germline V gene, CDR1 is DFQATT and CDR2 is SNEGSKA (reference sequence). This CDR3 is 16 amino acids long.